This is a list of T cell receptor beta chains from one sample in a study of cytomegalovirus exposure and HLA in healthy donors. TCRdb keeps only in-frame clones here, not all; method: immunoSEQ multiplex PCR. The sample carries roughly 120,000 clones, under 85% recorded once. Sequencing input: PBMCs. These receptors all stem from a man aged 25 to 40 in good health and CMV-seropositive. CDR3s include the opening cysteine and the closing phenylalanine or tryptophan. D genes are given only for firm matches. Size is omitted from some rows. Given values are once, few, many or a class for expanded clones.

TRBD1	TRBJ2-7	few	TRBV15	CATSRRRQGHEQYF	TGTGCCACCAGCAGACGTCGACAGGGCCACGAGCAGTACTTC
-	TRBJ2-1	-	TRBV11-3	CASSLKGRASVGNFYNEQFF	TGTGCCAGCAGCTTAAAAGGGCGGGCCTCGGTGGGAAACTTCTACAATGAGCAGTTCTTC
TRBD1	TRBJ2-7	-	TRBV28	CASSSQGQGNEQYF	TGTGCCAGCAGTTCCCAGGGACAGGGAAACGAGCAGTACTTC
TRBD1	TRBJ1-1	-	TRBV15	CATSTGQARNTEAFF	TGTGCCACCAGCACCGGACAGGCCAGGAACACTGAAGCTTTCTTT
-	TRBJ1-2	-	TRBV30	CACAGGRGGYTF	TGTGCCTGCGCGGGGGGGCGGGGTGGCTACACCTTC
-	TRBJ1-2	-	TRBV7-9	CASSFRGYGYTF	TGTGCCAGCAGCTTCCGGGGGTATGGCTACACCTTC
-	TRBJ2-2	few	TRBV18	CASSPTSRPGAGELFF	TGTGCCAGCTCACCTACCTCCAGGCCGGGGGCCGGGGAGCTGTTTTTT
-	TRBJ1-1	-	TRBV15	CATSRDYGGPGGAFF	TGTGCCACCAGCAGAGATTACGGCGGTCCCGGGGGGGCTTTCTTT
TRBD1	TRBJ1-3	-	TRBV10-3	CAISDRGIAGNTIYF	TGTGCCATCAGCGACAGGGGTATCGCCGGAAACACCATATATTTT
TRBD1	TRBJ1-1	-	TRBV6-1	CASSVRPQGAFTEAFF	TGTGCCAGCAGTGTAAGACCACAGGGGGCGTTTACTGAAGCTTTCTTT
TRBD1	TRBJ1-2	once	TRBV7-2	CASSLDGTAVGYTF	TGTGCCAGCAGCTTAGATGGGACAGCGGTTGGCTACACCTTC
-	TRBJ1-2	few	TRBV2	CASSPENYGYTF	TGTGCCAGCAGTCCTGAGAACTATGGCTACACCTTC
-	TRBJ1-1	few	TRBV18	CASSPPGHGGRDAFF	TGTGCCAGCTCACCACCGGGACATGGCGGTAGAGATGCTTTCTTT
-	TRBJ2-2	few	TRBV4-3	CASSQAPWGATGELFF	TGCGCCAGCAGCCAAGCCCCCTGGGGCGCGACCGGGGAGCTGTTTTTT
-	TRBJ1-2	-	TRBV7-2	CASSPRGYGYPF	TGTGCCAGCAGCCCTAGGGGGTATGGCTACCCCTTC
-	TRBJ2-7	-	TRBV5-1	CASSLAPESSYEQYF	TGCGCCAGCAGCTTGGCCCCTGAGAGCTCCTACGAGCAGTACTTC
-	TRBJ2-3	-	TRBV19	CASSFLLSTDTQYF	TGTGCCAGTAGTTTCCTTCTCAGCACAGATACGCAGTATTTT
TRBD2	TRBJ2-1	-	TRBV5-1	CASSFSGDSYNEQFF	TGCGCCAGCAGCTTTAGCGGGGACTCCTACAATGAGCAGTTCTTC
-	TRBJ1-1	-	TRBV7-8	CASSLVGLLNTEAFF	TGTGCCAGCAGCTTAGTCGGACTCCTGAACACTGAAGCTTTCTTT
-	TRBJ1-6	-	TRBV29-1	CSVELGDSYNSPLHF	TGCAGCGTTGAACTCGGGGACTCTTATAATTCACCCCTCCACTTT
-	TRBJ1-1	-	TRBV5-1	CASSLTGLNTEAFF	TGCGCCAGCAGCTTGACAGGTCTCAACACTGAAGCTTTCTTT
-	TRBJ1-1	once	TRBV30	CAWSSDSNTEAFF	TGTGCCTGGAGTTCCGACAGTAACACTGAAGCTTTCTTT
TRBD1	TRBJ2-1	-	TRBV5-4	CASSTKTGASYNEQFF	TGTGCCAGCAGCACCAAGACAGGGGCCTCCTACAATGAGCAGTTCTTC
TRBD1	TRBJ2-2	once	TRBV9	CASSADREYGELFF	TGTGCCAGCAGCGCCGACAGGGAATACGGGGAGCTGTTTTTT
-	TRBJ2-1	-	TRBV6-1	CAIKEGPSYNEQFF	TGTGCTATTAAAGAGGGTCCATCCTACAATGAGCAGTTCTTC
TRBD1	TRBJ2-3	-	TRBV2	CASRDRGFRSDTQYF	TGTGCCAGCAGAGACAGGGGGTTTAGGTCAGATACGCAGTATTTT
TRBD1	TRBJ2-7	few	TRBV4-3	CASSQAGQGRYEQYF	TGCGCCAGCAGCCAAGCCGGACAGGGAAGGTACGAGCAGTACTTC
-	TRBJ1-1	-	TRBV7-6	CASSLGTLNTEAFF	TGTGCCAGCAGCTTGGGGACACTTAACACTGAAGCTTTCTTT
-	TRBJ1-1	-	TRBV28	CASRPPGNTEAFF	TGTGCCAGCAGACCCCCAGGAAACACTGAAGCTTTCTTT
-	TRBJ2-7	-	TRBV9	CASSVEGDYEQYF	TGTGCCAGCAGCGTAGAGGGGGATTACGAGCAGTACTTC
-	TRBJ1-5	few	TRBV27	CASSFGVSQPQHF	TGTGCCAGCAGTTTCGGGGTGAGCCAGCCCCAGCATTTT
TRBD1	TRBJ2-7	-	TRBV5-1	CASSWDRLSYEQYF	TGCGCCAGCAGCTGGGACAGGCTTTCCTACGAGCAGTACTTC